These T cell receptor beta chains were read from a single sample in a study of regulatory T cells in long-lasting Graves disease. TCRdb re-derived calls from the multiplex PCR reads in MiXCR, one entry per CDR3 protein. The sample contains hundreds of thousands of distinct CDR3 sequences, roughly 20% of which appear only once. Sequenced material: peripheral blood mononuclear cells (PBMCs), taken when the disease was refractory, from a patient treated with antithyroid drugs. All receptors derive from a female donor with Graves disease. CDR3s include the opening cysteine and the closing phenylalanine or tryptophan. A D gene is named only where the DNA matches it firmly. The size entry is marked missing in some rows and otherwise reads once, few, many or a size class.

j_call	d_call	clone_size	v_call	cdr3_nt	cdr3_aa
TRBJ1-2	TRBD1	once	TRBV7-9	TGTGCCAGCAGCCTGACAGGGGTCCCGTTTGGCTACACCTTC	CASSLTGVPFGYTF
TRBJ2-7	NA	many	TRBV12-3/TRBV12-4	TGTGCCAGCAGTTCGGACACTAACTACGAGCAGTACTTC	CASSSDTNYEQYF
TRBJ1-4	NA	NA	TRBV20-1	TGCAGTGCGGAACCGGACAGAGAGTTCGAAAAACTGTTTTTT	CSAEPDREFEKLFF
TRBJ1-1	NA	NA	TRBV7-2	TGTGCCAGCAGCTTAACCGTCGAGGCTGAAGCTTTCTTT	CASSLTVEAEAFF
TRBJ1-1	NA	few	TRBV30	TGTGCCTGGAGACCGCGTGGTGAAGCTTTCTTT	CAWRPRGEAFF
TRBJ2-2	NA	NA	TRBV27	TGTGCCAGCAACCTAGACTCGTCCGGGGAGCTGTTTTTT	CASNLDSSGELFF
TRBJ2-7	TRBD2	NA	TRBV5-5	TGTGCCAGCAGGTCGATAGCGGGACCTTCCTACGAGCAGTACTTC	CASRSIAGPSYEQYF
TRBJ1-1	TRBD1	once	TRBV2	TGTGCCAGCAGGGACGGACAGGACACTGAAGCTTTCTTT	CASRDGQDTEAFF
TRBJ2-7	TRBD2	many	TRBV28	TGTGCCAGCGGCTTAGCGGGAGGCCTCTACGAGCAGTACTTC	CASGLAGGLYEQYF
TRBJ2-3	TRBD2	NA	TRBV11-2	TGTGCCAGCAGCCTAGCCGCATTTAGACTAGCGGAAACAGATACGCAGTATTTT	CASSLAAFRLAETDTQYF
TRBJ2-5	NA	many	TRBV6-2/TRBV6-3	TGTGCCAGCAGTCACGGACCGCTTCTCCAAGAGACCCAGTACTTC	CASSHGPLLQETQYF
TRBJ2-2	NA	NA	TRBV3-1	TGTGCCAGCACCGAAATGAACACCGGGGAGCTGTTTTTT	CASTEMNTGELFF
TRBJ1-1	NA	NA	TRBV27	TGTGCCAGCAGTTTTTATATAAACACTGAAGCTTTCTTT	CASSFYINTEAFF
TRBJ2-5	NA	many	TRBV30	TGTGCCTGGAGTTCGGACAGTGCCCCAGAGACCCAGTACTTC	CAWSSDSAPETQYF
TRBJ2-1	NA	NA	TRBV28	TGTGCCAGCAGTTTCCCCGTGAATGAGCAGTTCTTC	CASSFPVNEQFF
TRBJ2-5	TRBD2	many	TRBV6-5	TGTGCCAGCAGTTCTCGACTAGCGGGAGGGGAGACCCAGTACTTC	CASSSRLAGGETQYF
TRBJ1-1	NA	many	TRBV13	TGTGCCAGCAGCTTTGCCCCAGTAAGGGGAACTGAAGCTTTCTTT	CASSFAPVRGTEAFF
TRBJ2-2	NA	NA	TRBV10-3	TGTGCCATCAGTAAGGAGGCCCCCGGGGAGCTGTTTTTT	CAISKEAPGELFF
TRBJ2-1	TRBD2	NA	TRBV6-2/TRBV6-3	TGTGCCAGCACTAGCGGCTCCGGAGAGCAGTTCTTC	CASTSGSGEQFF
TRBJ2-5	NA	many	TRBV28	TGTGCCATCAAGGGGACATTTCAAGAGACCCAGTACTTC	CAIKGTFQETQYF
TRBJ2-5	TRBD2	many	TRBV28	TGTGCCAGCAGACGTGGACTAGCGGAACAAGAGACCCAGTACTTC	CASRRGLAEQETQYF
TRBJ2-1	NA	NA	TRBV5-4	TGTGCCAGCAGCTTCCGGGGGAGCTCCTACAATGAGCAGTTCTTC	CASSFRGSSYNEQFF
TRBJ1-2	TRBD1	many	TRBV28	TGTGCCAGCAGTTTATTCGGGGACAGGGAAACTCAAGGCTACACCTTC	CASSLFGDRETQGYTF
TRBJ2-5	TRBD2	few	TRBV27	TGTGCCAGCAGTTTACAGCGGGAGGGTATAGAGACCCAGTACTTC	CASSLQREGIETQYF
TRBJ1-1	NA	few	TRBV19	TGTGCCAGTAAACGGGGGGCCGGCACTGAAGCTTTCTTT	CASKRGAGTEAFF
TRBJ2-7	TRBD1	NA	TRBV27	TGTGCCAGCGGGACACAGGGGCTTACCTACGAGCAGTACTTC	CASGTQGLTYEQYF
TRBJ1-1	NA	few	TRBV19	TGTGCCAGTAGTCACCACCAGGGGACGGCGAACACTGAAGCTTTCTTT	CASSHHQGTANTEAFF
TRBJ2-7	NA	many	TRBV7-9	TGTGCCAGCAGCTTAAACAGGGTCCGGGGTGAGCAGTACTTC	CASSLNRVRGEQYF
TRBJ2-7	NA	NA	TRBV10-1	TGCGCCAGCAGTGGTGACCACTACGAGCAGTACTTC	CASSGDHYEQYF
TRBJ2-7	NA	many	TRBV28	TGTGCCAGCAGTCAGACTGGCCGCGGAGACGAGCAGTACTTC	CASSQTGRGDEQYF
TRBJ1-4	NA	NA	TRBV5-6	TGTGCCAGCAGCCCTGAGCGGGGAGGGGATGAAAAACTGTTTTTT	CASSPERGGDEKLFF
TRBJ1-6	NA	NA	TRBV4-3	TGCGCCAGCAGCCAAGAGGAAGGGGGGAATTCACCCCTCCACTTT	CASSQEEGGNSPLHF
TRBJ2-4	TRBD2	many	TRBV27	TGTGCCAGCAGCGCAGCGGGAGGGCTAGTAAACATTCAGTACTTC	CASSAAGGLVNIQYF
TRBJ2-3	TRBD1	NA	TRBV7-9	TGTGCCAGCAGCCAGGGGGCACCCACAGATACGCAGTATTTT	CASSQGAPTDTQYF
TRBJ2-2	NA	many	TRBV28	TGTGCCAGCACCTGGGATGCTCAGAACACCGGGGAGCTGTTTTTT	CASTWDAQNTGELFF
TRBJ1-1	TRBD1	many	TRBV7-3	TGTGCCAGCAGCTTAGGACAGGGCCACACTGAAGCTTTCTTT	CASSLGQGHTEAFF
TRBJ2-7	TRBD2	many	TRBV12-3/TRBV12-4	TGTGCCAGCAGTTCAGCGGGAGGGCTCTGGGTCGAGCAGTACTTC	CASSSAGGLWVEQYF
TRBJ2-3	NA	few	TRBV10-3	TGTGCCATCAGTGAGTGGCTCACCGCTCCGCAGTATTTT	CAISEWLTAPQYF
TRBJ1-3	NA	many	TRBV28	TGTGCCAGCAGTGCAAGGGGGGCAACTGGAAACACCATATATTTT	CASSARGATGNTIYF
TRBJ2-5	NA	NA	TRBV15	TGTGCCACTTCTCAACCAGGGAGAGGAGAGACCCAGTACTTC	CATSQPGRGETQYF
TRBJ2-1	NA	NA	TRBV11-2	TGTGCCAGCAGTCGTTCAGGGGACAATGAGCAGTTCTTC	CASSRSGDNEQFF
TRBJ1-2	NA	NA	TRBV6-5	TGTGCCAGCAGTTACTCCCCAAGCGAAGCCTATGGCTACACCTTC	CASSYSPSEAYGYTF
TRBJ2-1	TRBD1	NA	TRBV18	TGTGCCAGCTCACCGGACCGGACAGGGGACAATGAGCAGTTCTTC	CASSPDRTGDNEQFF
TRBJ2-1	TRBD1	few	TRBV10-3	TGTGCCATCAGTGAAAGAATTTTACGGCAGGGGGCGAATGAGCAGTTCTTC	CAISERILRQGANEQFF
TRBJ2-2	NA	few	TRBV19	TGTGCCAGTAGTATATTGGACCACACCGGGGAGCTGTTTTTT	CASSILDHTGELFF
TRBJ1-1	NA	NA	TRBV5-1	TGCGCCAGCAGCAATTCAGGAGGCACTGAAGCTTTCTTT	CASSNSGGTEAFF
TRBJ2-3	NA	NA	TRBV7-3	TGTGCCAGCAGCTTATTCGGAGGGCCGAGCACAGATACGCAGTATTTT	CASSLFGGPSTDTQYF
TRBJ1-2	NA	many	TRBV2	TGTGCCAGCAGTGATGCCGAGAGCTATGGCTACACCTTC	CASSDAESYGYTF
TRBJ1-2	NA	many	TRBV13	TGTGCCAGCAGCTTAGGCAGGGACGGCTACACCTTC	CASSLGRDGYTF
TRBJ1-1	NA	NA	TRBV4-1	TGCGCCAGCAGCCAAGACCGGAGGGGTAACACTGAAGCTTTCTTT	CASSQDRRGNTEAFF
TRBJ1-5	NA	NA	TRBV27	TGTGCCAGCAGTTTAGGAGGACGGCTCAATCAGCCCCAGCATTTT	CASSLGGRLNQPQHF
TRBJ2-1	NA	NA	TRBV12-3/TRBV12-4	TGTGCCAGCAGTTTAGCCCCGACAGGTTACAATGAGCAGTTCTTC	CASSLAPTGYNEQFF
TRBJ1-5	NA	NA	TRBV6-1	TGTGCCAGCACCGAACCGGGGTCCAATCAGCCCCAGCATTTT	CASTEPGSNQPQHF
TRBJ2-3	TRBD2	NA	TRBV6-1	TGTGCCAGCAGCCTTGGACTAGAACCTCCAGCAGATACGCAGTATTTT	CASSLGLEPPADTQYF
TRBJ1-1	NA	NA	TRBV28	TGTGCCAGCACGGGACAAACGAACACTGAAGCTTTCTTT	CASTGQTNTEAFF